This T cell receptor beta chain appears in the sequencing data of a study of blood T cell repertoires in COVID-19. Across the study: Acute-phase and convalescent COVID-19 samples originated in the United States, Italy and Spain. In each case, the material was cDNA or gDNA derived from T cells, B-cell-depleted T cells, or PBMCs.

J was trimmed by 4 bases and V by 3 bases; bases with no gene match: 7. The CDR3 runs 16 residues. Germline assignment: CDR1 KGHSH and CDR2 LQKENI. In the original processing: Amplification of reference gene primers was used by the study to estimate nucleated cell counts. Data came from immunoSEQ multiplex PCR; TCRdb stores just in-frame clones and leaves some out. The V and J calls and clone size come from that table; D and trimming were worked out from the DNA. The table lists about 230,000 clones, about 91% of them singletons. Which cohort a participant joined came from the clinical history participants gave.

The chain combines TRBV18 with TRBJ2-3; 10 bases map to TRBD2. The TCR was taken from a woman in her forties with acute COVID-19. The material sequenced was PBMCs or T cells enriched from blood (not recorded which). CDR3 DNA sequence: TGTGCCAGCTCACCGGAACTAGCGGGGAGGGCAGATACGCAGTATTTT. This encodes CASSPELAGRADTQYF.